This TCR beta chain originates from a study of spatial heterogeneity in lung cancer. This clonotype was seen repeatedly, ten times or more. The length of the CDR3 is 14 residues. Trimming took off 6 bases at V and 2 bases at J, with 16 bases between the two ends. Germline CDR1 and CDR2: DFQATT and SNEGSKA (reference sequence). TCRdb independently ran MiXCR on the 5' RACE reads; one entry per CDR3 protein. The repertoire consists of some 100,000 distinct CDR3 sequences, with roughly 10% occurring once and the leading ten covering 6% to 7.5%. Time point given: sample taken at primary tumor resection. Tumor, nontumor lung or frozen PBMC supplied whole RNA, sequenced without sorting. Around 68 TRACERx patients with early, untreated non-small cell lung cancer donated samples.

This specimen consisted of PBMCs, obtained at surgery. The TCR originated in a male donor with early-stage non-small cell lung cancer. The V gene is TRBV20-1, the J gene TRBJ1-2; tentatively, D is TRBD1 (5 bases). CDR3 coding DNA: TGCAGTGCGGAAGGTGGGACCGAGAACTATGGCTACACCTTC. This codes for CSAEGGTENYGYTF.